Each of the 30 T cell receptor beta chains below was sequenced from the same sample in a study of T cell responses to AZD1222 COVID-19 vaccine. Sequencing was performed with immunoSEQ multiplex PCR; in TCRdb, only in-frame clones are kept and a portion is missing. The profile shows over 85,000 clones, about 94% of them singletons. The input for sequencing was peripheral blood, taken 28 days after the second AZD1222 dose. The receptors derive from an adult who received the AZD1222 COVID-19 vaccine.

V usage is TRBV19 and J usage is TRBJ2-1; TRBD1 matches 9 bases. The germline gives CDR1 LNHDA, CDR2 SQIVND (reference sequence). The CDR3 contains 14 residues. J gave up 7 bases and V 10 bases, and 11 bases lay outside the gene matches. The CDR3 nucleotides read TGTGCCACTCGGACAGGGGTCGATAGTAATGAGCAGTTCTTC. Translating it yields CATRTGVDSNEQFF.

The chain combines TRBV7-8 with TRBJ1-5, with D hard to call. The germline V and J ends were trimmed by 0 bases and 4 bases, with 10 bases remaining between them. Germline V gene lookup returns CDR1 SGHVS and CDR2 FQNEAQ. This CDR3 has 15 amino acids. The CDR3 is CASSLARRENQPQHF. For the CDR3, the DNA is TGTGCCAGCAGCTTAGCGCGGAGGGAGAATCAGCCCCAGCATTTT.

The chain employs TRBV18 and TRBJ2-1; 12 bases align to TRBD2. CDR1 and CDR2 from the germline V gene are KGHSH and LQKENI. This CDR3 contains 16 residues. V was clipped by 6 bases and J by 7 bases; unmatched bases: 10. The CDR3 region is CASSPRTSGISNEQFF. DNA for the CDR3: TGTGCCAGCTCCCCAAGGACTAGCGGGATATCAAATGAGCAGTTCTTC.

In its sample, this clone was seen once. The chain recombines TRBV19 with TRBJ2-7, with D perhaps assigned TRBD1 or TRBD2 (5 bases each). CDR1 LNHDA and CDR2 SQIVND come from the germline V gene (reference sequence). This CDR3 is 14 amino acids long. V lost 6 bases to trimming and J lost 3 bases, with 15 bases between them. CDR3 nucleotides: TGTGCCAGTAGCCGGGACCGTTTGGGCTACGAGCAGTACTTC. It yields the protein CASSRDRLGYEQYF.

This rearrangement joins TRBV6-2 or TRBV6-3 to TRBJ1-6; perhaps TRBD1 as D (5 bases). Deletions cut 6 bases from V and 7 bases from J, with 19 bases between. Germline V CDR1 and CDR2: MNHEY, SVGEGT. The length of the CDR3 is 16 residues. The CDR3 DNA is TGTGCCAGCAGGCCTATCGTGGGGGGACTGAATTCACCCCTCCACTTT. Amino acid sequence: CASRPIVGGLNSPLHF.

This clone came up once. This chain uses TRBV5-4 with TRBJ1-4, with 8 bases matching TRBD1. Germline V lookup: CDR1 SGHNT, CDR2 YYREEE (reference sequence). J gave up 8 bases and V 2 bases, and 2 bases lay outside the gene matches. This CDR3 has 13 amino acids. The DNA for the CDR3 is TGTGCCAGCAGCTTCAGGGGGCAGGAAAAACTGTTTTTT. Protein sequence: CASSFRGQEKLFF.

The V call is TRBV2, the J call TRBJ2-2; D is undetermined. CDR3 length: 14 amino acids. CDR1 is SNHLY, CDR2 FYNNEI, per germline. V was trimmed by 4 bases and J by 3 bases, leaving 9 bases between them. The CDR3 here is CASSVNSHTGELFF. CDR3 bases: TGTGCCAGCAGTGTAAATTCGCACACCGGGGAGCTGTTTTTT. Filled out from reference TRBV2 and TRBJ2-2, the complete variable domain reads EPEVTQTPSHQVTQMGQEVILRCVPISNHLYFYWYRQILGQKVEFLVSFYNNEISEKSEIFDDQFSVERPDGSNFTLKIRSTKLEDSAMYFCASSVNSHTGELFFGEGSRLTVL.

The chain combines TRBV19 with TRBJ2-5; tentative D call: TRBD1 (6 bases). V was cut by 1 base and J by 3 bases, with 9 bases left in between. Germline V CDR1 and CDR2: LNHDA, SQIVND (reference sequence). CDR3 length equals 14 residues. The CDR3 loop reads CASSIASGEETQYF. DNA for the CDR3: TGTGCCAGTAGTATAGCCTCAGGGGAAGAGACCCAGTACTTC.

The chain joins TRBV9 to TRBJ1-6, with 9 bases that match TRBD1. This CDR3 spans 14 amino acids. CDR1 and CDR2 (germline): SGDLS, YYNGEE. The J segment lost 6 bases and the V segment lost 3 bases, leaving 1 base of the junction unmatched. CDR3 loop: CASSADRGNSPLHF. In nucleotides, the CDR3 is TGTGCCAGCAGCGCGGACAGGGGTAATTCACCCCTCCACTTT.

The CDR3 here is CASSLELAGGFSTDTQYF. The CDR3, as DNA: TGTGCCAGCAGCTTGGAGTTAGCGGGGGGATTTAGCACAGATACGCAGTATTTT. V is TRBV5-4 and J is TRBJ2-3; 10 bases agree with TRBD2. CDR3 length: 18 residues. V shed 0 bases and J 0 bases; nucleotides not matched to a gene: 7. Germline values: CDR1 SGHNT, CDR2 YYREEE (reference sequence).

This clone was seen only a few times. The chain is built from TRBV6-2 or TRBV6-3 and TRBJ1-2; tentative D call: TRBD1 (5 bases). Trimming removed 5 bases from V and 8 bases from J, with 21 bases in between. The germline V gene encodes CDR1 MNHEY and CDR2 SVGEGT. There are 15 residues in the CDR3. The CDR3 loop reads CASSKTGFTANGYTF. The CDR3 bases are TGTGCCAGCAGTAAAACAGGTTTTACGGCAAACGGCTACACCTTC.

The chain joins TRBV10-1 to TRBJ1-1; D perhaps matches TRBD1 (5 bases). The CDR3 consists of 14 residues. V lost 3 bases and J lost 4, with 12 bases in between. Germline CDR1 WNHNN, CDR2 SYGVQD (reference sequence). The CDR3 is CASSESAGSTEAFF. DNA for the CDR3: TGCGCCAGCAGTGAATCAGCAGGGAGCACTGAAGCTTTCTTT.

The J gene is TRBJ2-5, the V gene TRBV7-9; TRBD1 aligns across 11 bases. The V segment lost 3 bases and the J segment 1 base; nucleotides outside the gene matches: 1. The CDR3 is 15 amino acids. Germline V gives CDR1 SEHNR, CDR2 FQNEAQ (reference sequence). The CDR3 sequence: CASSLGQGVQETQYF. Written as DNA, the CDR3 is TGTGCCAGCAGCTTGGGACAGGGGGTCCAAGAGACCCAGTACTTC.

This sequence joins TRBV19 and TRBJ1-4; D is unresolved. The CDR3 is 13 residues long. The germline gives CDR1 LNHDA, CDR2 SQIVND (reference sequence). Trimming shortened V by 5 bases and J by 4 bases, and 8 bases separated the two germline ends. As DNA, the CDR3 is TGTGCCAGTAGTCGGGTCGTTAATGAAAAACTGTTTTTT. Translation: CASSRVVNEKLFF.

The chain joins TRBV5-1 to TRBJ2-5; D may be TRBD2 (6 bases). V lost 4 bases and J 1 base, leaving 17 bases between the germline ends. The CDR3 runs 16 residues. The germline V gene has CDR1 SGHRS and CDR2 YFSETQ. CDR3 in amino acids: CASSHRQLAAQETQYF. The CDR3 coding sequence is TGCGCCAGCAGCCACCGTCAGTTAGCGGCCCAAGAGACCCAGTACTTC. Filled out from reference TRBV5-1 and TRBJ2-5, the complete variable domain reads KAGVTQTPRYLIKTRGQQVTLSCSPISGHRSVSWYQQTPGQGLQFLFEYFSETQRNKGNFPGRFSGRQFSNSRSEMNVSTLELGDSALYLCASSHRQLAAQETQYFGPGTRLLVL.

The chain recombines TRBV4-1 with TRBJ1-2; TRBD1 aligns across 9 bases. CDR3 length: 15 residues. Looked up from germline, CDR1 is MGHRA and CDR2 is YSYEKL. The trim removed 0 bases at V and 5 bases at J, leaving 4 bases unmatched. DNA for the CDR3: TGCGCCAGCAGCCAAGAGGACAGGGGTGGGTATGGCTACACCTTC. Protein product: CASSQEDRGGYGYTF.

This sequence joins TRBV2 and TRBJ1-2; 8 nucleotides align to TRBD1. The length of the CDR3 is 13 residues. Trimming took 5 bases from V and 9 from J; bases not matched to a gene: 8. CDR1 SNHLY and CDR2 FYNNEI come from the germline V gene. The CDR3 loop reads CASSTGQVARYTF. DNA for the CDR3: TGTGCCAGCAGTACGGGACAGGTGGCTCGCTACACCTTC. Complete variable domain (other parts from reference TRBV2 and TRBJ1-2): EPEVTQTPSHQVTQMGQEVILRCVPISNHLYFYWYRQILGQKVEFLVSFYNNEISEKSEIFDDQFSVERPDGSNFTLKIRSTKLEDSAMYFCASSTGQVARYTFGSGTRLTVV.

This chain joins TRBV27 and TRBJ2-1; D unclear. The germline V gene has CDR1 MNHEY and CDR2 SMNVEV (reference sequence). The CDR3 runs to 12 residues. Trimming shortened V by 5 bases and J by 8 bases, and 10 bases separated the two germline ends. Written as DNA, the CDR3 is TGTGCCAGCAGTAGCCTGGCTTATGAGCAGTTCTTC. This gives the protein CASSSLAYEQFF.

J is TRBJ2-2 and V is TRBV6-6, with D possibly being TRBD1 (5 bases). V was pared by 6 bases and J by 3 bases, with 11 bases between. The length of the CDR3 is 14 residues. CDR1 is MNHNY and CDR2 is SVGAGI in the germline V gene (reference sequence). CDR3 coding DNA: TGTGCCAGCAGGAGACAGACCCACACCGGGGAGCTGTTTTTT. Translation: CASRRQTHTGELFF.

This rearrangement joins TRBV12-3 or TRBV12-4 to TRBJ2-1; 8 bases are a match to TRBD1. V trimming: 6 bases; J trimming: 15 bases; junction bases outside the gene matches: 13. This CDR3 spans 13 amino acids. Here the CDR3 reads CASSTLDRGLWFF. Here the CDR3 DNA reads TGTGCCAGCAGCACTCTCGACAGGGGACTTTGGTTCTTC.

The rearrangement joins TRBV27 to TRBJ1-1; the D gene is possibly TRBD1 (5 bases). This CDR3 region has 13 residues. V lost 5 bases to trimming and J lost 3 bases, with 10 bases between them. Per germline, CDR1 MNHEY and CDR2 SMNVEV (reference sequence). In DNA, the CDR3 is TGTGCCAGCAGTACGGGGGGAGACACTGAAGCTTTCTTT. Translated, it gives CASSTGGDTEAFF.

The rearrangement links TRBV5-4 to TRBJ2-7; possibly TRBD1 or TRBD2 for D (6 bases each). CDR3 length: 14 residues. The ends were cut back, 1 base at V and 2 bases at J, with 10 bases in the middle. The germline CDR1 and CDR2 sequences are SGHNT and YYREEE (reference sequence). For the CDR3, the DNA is TGTGCCAGCAGCTTGCGGGGGCCGACCTACGAGCAGTACTTC. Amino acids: CASSLRGPTYEQYF.

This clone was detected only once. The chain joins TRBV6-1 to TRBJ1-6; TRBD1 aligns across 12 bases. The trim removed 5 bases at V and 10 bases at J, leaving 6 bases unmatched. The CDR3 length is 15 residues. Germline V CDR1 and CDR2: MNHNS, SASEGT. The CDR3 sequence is CASSNPGQGASPLHF. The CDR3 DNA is TGTGCCAGCAGTAACCCGGGACAGGGGGCATCACCCCTCCACTTT.

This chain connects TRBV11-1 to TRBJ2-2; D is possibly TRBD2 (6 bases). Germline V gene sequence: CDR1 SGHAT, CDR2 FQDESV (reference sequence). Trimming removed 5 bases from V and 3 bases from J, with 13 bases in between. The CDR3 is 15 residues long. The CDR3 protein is CASSTTGEYTGELFF. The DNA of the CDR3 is TGTGCCAGCAGCACCACGGGAGAGTACACCGGGGAGCTGTTTTTT.

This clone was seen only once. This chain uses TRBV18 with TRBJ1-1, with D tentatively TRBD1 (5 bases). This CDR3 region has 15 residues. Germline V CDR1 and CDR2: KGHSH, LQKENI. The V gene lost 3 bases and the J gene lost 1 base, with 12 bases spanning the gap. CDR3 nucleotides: TGTGCCAGCTCACCGGTAGCGGGGACGAACACTGAAGCTTTCTTT. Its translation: CASSPVAGTNTEAFF.

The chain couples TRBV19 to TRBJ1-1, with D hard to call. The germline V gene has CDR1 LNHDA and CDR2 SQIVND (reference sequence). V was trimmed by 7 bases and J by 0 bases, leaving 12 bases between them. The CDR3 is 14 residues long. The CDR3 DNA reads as TGTGCCAGTAAGCCAGCCCCTTTGAACACTGAAGCTTTCTTT. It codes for CASKPAPLNTEAFF. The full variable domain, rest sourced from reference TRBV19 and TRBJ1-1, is DGGITQSPKYLFRKEGQNVTLSCEQNLNHDAMYWYRQDPGQGLRLIYYSQIVNDFQKGDIAEGYSVSREKKESFPLTVTSAQKNPTAFYLCASKPAPLNTEAFFGQGTRLTVV.

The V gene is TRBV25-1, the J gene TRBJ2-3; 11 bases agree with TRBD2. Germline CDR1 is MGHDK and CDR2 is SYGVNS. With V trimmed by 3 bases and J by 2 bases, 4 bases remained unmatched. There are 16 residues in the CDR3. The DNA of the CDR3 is TGTGCCAGCAGTGACCGACTAGCGGGATTCACAGATACGCAGTATTTT. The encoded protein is CASSDRLAGFTDTQYF. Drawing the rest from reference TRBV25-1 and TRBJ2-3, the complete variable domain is EADIYQTPRYLVIGTGKKITLECSQTMGHDKMYWYQQDPGMELHLIHYSYGVNSTEKGDLSSESTVSRIRTEHFPLTLESARPSHTSQYLCASSDRLAGFTDTQYFGPGTRLTVL.

CDR3 nucleotides: TGTGCCAGCAGACCAGGGGTTTTCCCCTACGAGCAGTACTTC. Its protein product is CASRPGVFPYEQYF. V and J are TRBV2 and TRBJ2-7, with D tentatively TRBD1 (6 bases). Germline V CDR1 and CDR2: SNHLY, FYNNEI. V was pared by 6 bases and J by 2 bases, with 14 bases between. The CDR3 sequence is 14 residues long. Complete variable domain (other parts from reference TRBV2 and TRBJ2-7): EPEVTQTPSHQVTQMGQEVILRCVPISNHLYFYWYRQILGQKVEFLVSFYNNEISEKSEIFDDQFSVERPDGSNFTLKIRSTKLEDSAMYFCASRPGVFPYEQYFGPGTRLTVT.

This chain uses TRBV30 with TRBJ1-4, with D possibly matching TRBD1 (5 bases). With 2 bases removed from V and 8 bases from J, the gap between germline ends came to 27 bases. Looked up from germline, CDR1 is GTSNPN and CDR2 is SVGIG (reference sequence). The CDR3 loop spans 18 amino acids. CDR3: CAWSPRRGSRGQDEKLFF. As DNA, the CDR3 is TGTGCCTGGAGTCCCCGAAGGGGCTCGAGAGGGCAGGACGAAAAACTGTTTTTT.

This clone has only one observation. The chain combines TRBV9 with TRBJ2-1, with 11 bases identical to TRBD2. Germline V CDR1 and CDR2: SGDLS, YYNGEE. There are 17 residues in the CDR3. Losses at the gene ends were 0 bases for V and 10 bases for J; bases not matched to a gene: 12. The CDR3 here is CASSVGGSGRAGREQFF. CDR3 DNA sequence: TGTGCCAGCAGCGTAGGAGGTAGCGGGAGGGCGGGGAGAGAGCAGTTCTTC.